The sequence of this TCR beta chain was determined in a study of cytomegalovirus exposure and HLA in healthy donors. PCR used 60 Vbeta primers and 13 Jbeta primers. Clones were read by immunoSEQ multiplex PCR, and TCRdb kept only the in-frame ones, dropping some. The table shows about 120,000 clones, with roughly 79% occurring only once. The CDR3 spans 15 residues. Germline lookup yields CDR1 SGHDT and CDR2 YYEEEE. Trimming took off 0 bases at V and 0 bases at J, with 8 bases between the two ends. The sample taken for sequencing was PBMCs. The clonotype originates from a woman aged 18 to 35 in good health and CMV-seronegative. The chain couples TRBV5-6 to TRBJ2-3; possibly TRBD1 for D (6 bases). This chain's CDR3 is CASSLGQDSTDTQYF. In DNA, the CDR3 is TGTGCCAGCAGCTTGGGACAGGATAGCACAGATACGCAGTATTTT.